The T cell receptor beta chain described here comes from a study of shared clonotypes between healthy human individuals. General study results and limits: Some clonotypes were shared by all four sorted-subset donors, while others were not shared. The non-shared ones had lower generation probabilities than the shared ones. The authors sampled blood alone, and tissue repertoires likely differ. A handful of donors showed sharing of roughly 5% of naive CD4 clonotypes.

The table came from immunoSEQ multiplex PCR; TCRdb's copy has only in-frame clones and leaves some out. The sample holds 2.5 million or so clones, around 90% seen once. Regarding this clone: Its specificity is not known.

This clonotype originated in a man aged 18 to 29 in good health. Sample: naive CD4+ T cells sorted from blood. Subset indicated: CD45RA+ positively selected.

CDR3 loop: CTSTSPSPRGVYGYTF. DNA for the CDR3: TGCACCAGCACTTCTCCGAGCCCCAGGGGGGTCTATGGCTACACCTTC. The rearrangement uses TRBV1 and TRBJ1-2; the DNA was not used to check the table's D call, TRBD1. TRBV1 corresponds to a pseudogene. The CDR3 covers 16 residues.